A single T cell receptor beta chain is shown here with its context. Its antigen target is currently unknown. The record has no base qualities; no much larger clone is one base away. In the prospective study, participants were 18 to 89 years old, resided in 25 or so geographic areas of the United States, and were enrolled through a virtual design. Cohort assignment in the prospective study relied on participant-reported clinical history from a screening survey and a study questionnaire. Each participant in the prospective study had whole blood, serum and a nasopharyngeal or oropharyngeal swab collected by mobile phlebotomists. Additional blood draws and questionnaires over an approximately 2-month period could optionally be provided by prospective study participants. Before DNA extraction, blood samples from the prospective study were shipped at room temperature or frozen. TCRbeta CDR3 regions were amplified from genomic DNA using the immunoSEQ Assay, a bias-controlled multiplex PCR. On the authors' methods: Within the assay, amplification of reference gene primers was used to estimate how many nucleated cells each sample contained. Sequence reads were collapsed and filtered to measure the absolute abundance of every unique TCRbeta CDR3 rearrangement. For each sample, productive Simpson clonality was calculated by taking the square root of Simpson's diversity index across productive rearrangements. The immuneACCESS repertoire file appears here via TCRdb, limited to in-frame rearrangements. These files lack a portion of the clones; in checked studies, under half of the deficit traces to unresolved V genes, and the cause of the others is not known. V and J calls plus clone size are reproduced from that table; the DNA served to infer D and trimming. The sample table records 250,000 to 300,000 clones; approximately 90% of these occur just once. About 2.3% of the sample lies in the top ten.

The sample comes from a study of blood T cell repertoires in COVID-19 (dated by TCRdb to about 2020). About the investigation overall: Collaborator samples came from the United States, Italy and Spain and covered acute and convalescent phases of COVID-19. The prospective study material was composed of cDNA or gDNA derived from T cells, B-cell-depleted T cells, or PBMCs. Subjects who had been exposed to COVID-19, were actively infected with it, or had recovered from it provided the deeply sampled blood TCRbeta repertoires that made up the dataset. The repertoires were made available in a free public database intended to serve as a resource for research on the immune response to SARS-CoV-2. The samples were drawn from the first 160 participants of the ongoing ImmuneRACE study and from some 1,300 subjects provided by 6 global collaborators. The sample metadata nearly always contained a de-identified subject ID, COVID-19 status, age in years and sex. HLA class I and class II types, where available, came from metadata supplied by the sample provider rather than from assay-based typing. General conclusions and limits of the study: How much clinical and demographic metadata was included differed by source and by participant, and the metadata was provided uncurated.

The V and J ends are trimmed by 3 bases and 6 bases, leaving 14 bases between them. The CDR3 measures 14 amino acids from cysteine to phenylalanine. The kept DNA is CDR3 alone, 42 bases in frame from the first base. CDR1 and CDR2 are read off the germline V gene as MDHEN and SYDVKM. This clonotype was sampled from a woman aged 40 to 50 with acute COVID-19. Sequenced material: PBMCs or T cells enriched from blood (not recorded which). The chain links TRBV28 with TRBJ1-2; the D gene lacks a confident call. The DNA is TGTGCCAGCAGTTTTAGAAGGGAGGTGGATGGCTACACCTTC. Translation gives CASSFRREVDGYTF.